Below, 18 T cell receptor beta chains from the same sample are listed, as sequenced in a study of T cell responses to AZD1222 COVID-19 vaccine. The table came from immunoSEQ multiplex PCR; TCRdb's copy has only in-frame clones and leaves some out. The sample records some 63,000 clones, 89% being singletons. Material: peripheral blood, obtained 28 days after the second AZD1222 dose. The receptors originated from an adult who received the AZD1222 COVID-19 vaccine.

The rearrangement joins TRBV21-1 to TRBJ2-7; the table's D call, TRBD2, has no DNA check behind it. TRBV21-1 is a listed pseudogene. The CDR3 runs to 14 residues. The CDR3 spells CASSTPEGPYEQYF. The CDR3 DNA follows: TGTGCCAGCAGCACCCCGGAGGGCCCCTACGAGCAGTACTTC.

This clone was found once. V gene TRBV27 combines with J gene TRBJ2-1; D remains ambiguous. Deletions cut 8 bases from V and 4 bases from J, with 15 bases between. Germline CDR1 is MNHEY and CDR2 is SMNVEV (reference sequence). The CDR3 contains 14 residues. This CDR3 reads CASLGRLVYNEQFF. CDR3 sequence (DNA): TGTGCCAGCTTAGGGCGTCTCGTTTACAATGAGCAGTTCTTC.

Remarks on this clone: The sample carries other DNA sequences with the same CDR3. The chain is built from TRBV5-1 and TRBJ2-7; D gene ambiguous. The CDR3 is made up of 13 amino acids. CDR1 SGHRS and CDR2 YFSETQ come from the germline V gene. The V end lost 1 base, the J end lost 0 bases, and 5 bases lay between the germline ends. CDR3 loop: CASSLTDSYEQYF. CDR3 in DNA: TGCGCCAGCAGCTTGACCGACTCCTACGAGCAGTACTTC.

The chain uses TRBV18 and TRBJ2-7, with 11 positions matching TRBD2. Germline values: CDR1 KGHSH, CDR2 LQKENI. V dropped 3 bases and J dropped 3; count of bases not matched to a gene: 1. This CDR3 region has 14 residues. CDR3 region: CASSPTSGSYEQYF. CDR3 sequence (DNA): TGTGCCAGCTCACCTACTAGCGGGAGCTACGAGCAGTACTTC.

This clone appeared a few times. The CDR3 bases are TGTGCCAGCAGCTTAACCCACAGGGGGCGGGAGACCCAGTACTTC. Protein: CASSLTHRGRETQYF. The rearrangement links TRBV11-2 to TRBJ2-5; TRBD1 aligns across 9 bases. Germline values: CDR1 SGHAT, CDR2 FQNNGV. CDR3 length equals 15 residues. V shed 2 bases and J 5 bases; nucleotides not matched to a gene: 6.

The chain links TRBV7-2 to TRBJ2-7; D gene uncertain. Germline loops: CDR1 SGHTA, CDR2 FQGNSA. The length of the CDR3 is 13 residues. V gave up 5 bases and J gave up 5 bases, with 13 bases separating them. CDR3 in DNA: TGTGCCAGCAGCCAAGCGTTGGGCCACGAGCAGTACTTC. Its protein product is CASSQALGHEQYF. Filled out from reference TRBV7-2 and TRBJ2-7, the complete variable domain reads GAGVSQSPSNKVTEKGKDVELRCDPISGHTALYWYRQSLGQGLEFLIYFQGNSAPDKSGLPSDRFSAERTGGSVSTLTIQRTQQEDSAVYLCASSQALGHEQYFGPGTRLTVT.

This chain connects TRBV18 to TRBJ1-1, with 8 bases lining up with TRBD1. Germline V gene sequence: CDR1 KGHSH, CDR2 LQKENI. The CDR3 has 14 residues. V gave up 2 bases and J gave up 1 base; unmatched junction bases: 0. CDR3 amino acids: CASSPTGGNTEAFF. CDR3 DNA sequence: TGTGCCAGCTCACCAACAGGGGGGAACACTGAAGCTTTCTTT.

The chain is built from TRBV5-1 and TRBJ2-2; D is tentatively TRBD1 or TRBD2 (5 bases each). Trimming removed 9 bases at V and 0 bases at J, with 15 bases between. CDR1 is SGHRS and CDR2 is YFSETQ in the germline V gene. This CDR3 is 15 amino acids long. In nucleotides, the CDR3 is TGCGCCACCACCGGGGCTCCCACGAACACCGGGGAGCTGTTTTTT. This encodes CATTGAPTNTGELFF.

The chain carries TRBV5-1 and TRBJ2-1; D might be TRBD1 (5 bases). The CDR3 has 16 amino acids. V lost 0 bases and J 6 bases, leaving 16 bases between the germline ends. CDR1 SGHRS and CDR2 YFSETQ come from the germline V gene. The CDR3 sequence: CASSLGAGRPVNEQFF. The CDR3 nucleotides read TGCGCCAGCAGCTTGGGTGCAGGGCGGCCGGTCAATGAGCAGTTCTTC.

The chain recombines TRBV30 with TRBJ1-5, with D perhaps matching TRBD1 (6 bases). V was pared by 0 bases and J by 10 bases, with 19 bases between. Germline V gene sequence: CDR1 GTSNPN, CDR2 SVGIG (reference sequence). The CDR3 loop spans 15 amino acids. The CDR3 loop reads CAWSVLGQGLGPQHF. CDR3 nucleotide sequence: TGTGCCTGGAGTGTACTGGGGCAGGGGCTAGGTCCCCAGCATTTT.

The CDR3 DNA sequence: TGTGCCAGCAGCTTTGGAATTGGGACTAGCGGGAGATTGAGGGACGAGCAGTACTTC. Residues: CASSFGIGTSGRLRDEQYF. V usage is TRBV5-6 and J usage is TRBJ2-7; 14 positions agree with TRBD2. V was clipped by 2 bases and J by 5 bases; unmatched bases: 15. The CDR3 totals 19 residues. Germline CDR1 is SGHDT and CDR2 is YYEEEE.

The rearrangement links TRBV27 to TRBJ2-7; D is unresolved. Germline lookup yields CDR1 MNHEY and CDR2 SMNVEV (reference sequence). Between the trimmed V and J ends, which lost 4 bases and 0 bases, there was a span of 13 bases. The CDR3 spans 15 residues. CDR3 sequence reads: CASSSGSSSSYEQYF. In nucleotides, the CDR3 is TGTGCCAGCAGTTCGGGCTCGTCGAGCTCCTACGAGCAGTACTTC.

As regards this clone: The sample has other DNA sequences that encode this CDR3 too. The chain joins TRBV29-1 to TRBJ2-1, with 10 bases fitting TRBD2. CDR3 size: 13 residues. Per germline, CDR1 SQVTM and CDR2 ANQGSEA. V lost 7 bases and J lost 3; bases outside the gene matches: 3. The CDR3 bases are TGCAGCGGAACTAGCGGGGTCTACAATGAGCAGTTCTTC. Residues: CSGTSGVYNEQFF.

CDR3 in amino acids: CASSFQGAGEQYF. The DNA of the CDR3 is TGTGCCAGCAGCTTTCAGGGGGCGGGAGAGCAGTACTTC. The V gene is TRBV11-3, the J gene TRBJ2-7; 8 bases match TRBD1. V gave up 3 bases and J gave up 7 bases; unmatched junction bases: 5. In germline, CDR1 is SGHNT, CDR2 YENEEA. CDR3 length: 13 residues.

This chain connects TRBV10-2 to TRBJ1-4, with TRBD1 matching over 9 bases. V lost 7 bases to trimming and J lost 1 base; unmatched junction nucleotides: 4. CDR1 is WSHSY and CDR2 is SAAADI in the germline V gene. CDR3 size: 15 residues. The CDR3 loop is CASNRDRETNEKLFF. As DNA, the CDR3 is TGCGCCAGCAACCGGGACAGGGAAACTAATGAAAAACTGTTTTTT.

This chain uses TRBV5-1 with TRBJ2-7, with 11 bases matching TRBD2. This CDR3 has 16 amino acids. CDR1 is SGHRS, CDR2 YFSETQ, per germline. V lost 2 bases and J lost 2; bases outside the gene matches: 6. The CDR3 sequence: CASSFSSGGFTYEQYF. The CDR3 bases are TGCGCCAGCAGCTTTTCTAGCGGGGGGTTCACCTACGAGCAGTACTTC.

The chain uses TRBV11-3 and TRBJ2-2, with D possibly TRBD1 on 5 matching bases. The V end lost 5 bases, the J end lost 1 base, and 11 bases lay between the germline ends. The CDR3 totals 15 residues. Germline CDR1 and CDR2: SGHNT and YENEEA. The CDR3 DNA follows: TGTGCCAGCAGCACCCAGGGTATGAACACCGGGGAGCTGTTTTTT. It codes for CASSTQGMNTGELFF.

The genes are TRBV6-5 and TRBJ1-5; D may be TRBD1 (5 bases). The CDR3 contains 15 residues. The germline V gene encodes CDR1 MNHEY and CDR2 SVGAGI. V was trimmed by 2 bases and J by 2 bases, leaving 10 bases between them. CDR3 region: CASSYRSGGNQPQHF. The CDR3 DNA sequence: TGTGCCAGCAGTTACCGTTCGGGGGGCAATCAGCCCCAGCATTTT.